These T cell receptor beta chains were read from a single sample in a study of T cell responses to AZD1222 COVID-19 vaccine. The method was immunoSEQ multiplex PCR; TCRdb's version includes in-frame clones alone and lacks a portion of them. The table lists around 89,000 clones, under 95% of them singletons. Here the sequenced sample was peripheral blood, taken on day 0 of AZD1222 vaccination. The receptors come from an adult in good health. Each CDR3 is given with its conserved first and last residue. The D gene is left open where the match is weak. Not every row has a clone size; where given, it reads once, few, many or a size class.

size,D,J,V,DNA,CDR3
medium-sized,.,TRBJ1-3,TRBV10-3,TGTGCCATCAGTGAGCCAGAGGGGGGTAGAAACACCATATATTTT,CAISEPEGGRNTIYF
.,.,TRBJ1-3,TRBV9,TGTGCCAGCAGCTCCCCCCAGGGGTACACCATATATTTT,CASSSPQGYTIYF
.,.,TRBJ2-2,TRBV5-1,TGCGCCAGCACCGCCAACCCTACAGGGTACACCGGGGAGCTGTTTTTT,CASTANPTGYTGELFF
.,.,TRBJ1-2,TRBV19,TGTGCCAGTAGTCTCCCCGGCAGGGGTAACTATGGCTACACCTTC,CASSLPGRGNYGYTF
.,.,TRBJ1-2,TRBV24-1,TGTGCCACGAACATCCAATTGAGCGGGACACGTTATGGCTACACCTTC,CATNIQLSGTRYGYTF
.,.,TRBJ2-5,TRBV7-3,TGTGCCAGCAGCTTATTTGGCTCCATGGGGGAGACCCAGTACTTC,CASSLFGSMGETQYF
.,.,TRBJ1-5,TRBV19,TGTGCCAGTAGTATGCCTATTTGGAGCAATCAGCCCCAGCATTTT,CASSMPIWSNQPQHF
.,.,TRBJ1-5,TRBV19,TGTGCCAGTAGTATACAGGAGGGTAGGAATCAGCCCCAGCATTTT,CASSIQEGRNQPQHF
.,.,TRBJ2-1,TRBV6-4,TGTGCCAGCAGGAGGGAGCACAGGGTCTCCTACAATGAGCAGTTCTTC,CASRREHRVSYNEQFF
.,.,TRBJ1-2,TRBV6-5,TGTGCCAGCAGTTACTCGAGAGCTGACTATGGCTACACCTTC,CASSYSRADYGYTF
.,.,TRBJ1-4,TRBV19,TGTGCCAGTAGAACAGCTACAACTAATGAAAAACTGTTTTTT,CASRTATTNEKLFF
.,TRBD2,TRBJ2-5,TRBV7-8,TGTGCCAGCAGCTTAGCGCGGGGCCAGCGGGGCTACCAAGAGACCCAGTACTTC,CASSLARGQRGYQETQYF
.,.,TRBJ1-6,TRBV4-3,TGCGCCAGCAGCCTTGGGGGAAGCTCCTATAATTCACCCCTCCACTTT,CASSLGGSSYNSPLHF
.,.,TRBJ2-7,TRBV7-2,TGTGCCAGCAGCACACGGAGCCTATCCGAGCAGTACTTC,CASSTRSLSEQYF
.,.,TRBJ2-5,TRBV13,TGTGCCAGCAACCCCTACCGCCCGGAGACTCGGGGGACCCAGTACTTC,CASNPYRPETRGTQYF
once,.,TRBJ2-1,TRBV6-2/TRBV6-3,TGTGCCAGCAGTTCTCTAGAGACCTACAATGAGCAGTTCTTC,CASSSLETYNEQFF
.,TRBD1,TRBJ2-3,TRBV10-3,TGTGCCACCCGGACAGGGGGCATTACAGATACGCAGTATTTT,CATRTGGITDTQYF
.,.,TRBJ1-5,TRBV11-2,TGTGCCAGCAGCTCGGATGGACAGAGCAATCAGCCCCAGCATTTT,CASSSDGQSNQPQHF
once,.,TRBJ2-1,TRBV20-1,TGCAGTGCTAGTCAGGTCGTAGCGTACAATGAGCAGTTCTTC,CSASQVVAYNEQFF
.,.,TRBJ2-6,TRBV5-1,TGCGCCAGCAGCTTGGGGGTTAGCTCTGGGGCCAACGTCCTGACTTTC,CASSLGVSSGANVLTF
.,TRBD1,TRBJ1-1,TRBV11-2,TGTGCCAGCAGAACCCTACAGGGGTGGTTCCCTGAAGCTTTCTTT,CASRTLQGWFPEAFF
.,TRBD1,TRBJ1-3,TRBV4-1,TGCGCCAGCAGCCAAGCCGGGACAGGGGATCTTGCTGGAAACACCATATATTTT,CASSQAGTGDLAGNTIYF
many,.,TRBJ1-6,TRBV7-9,TGTGCCAGCAGCTCTCTCCGGGCAGGGCTGAATTCACCCCTCCACTTT,CASSSLRAGLNSPLHF
.,.,TRBJ1-6,TRBV18,TGTGCCAGCTCACCAACCTACAGCTATAATTCACCCCTCCACTTT,CASSPTYSYNSPLHF
.,TRBD2,TRBJ2-1,TRBV13,TGTGCCAGCAGCCCAGGGACTAGCGGGGGTTACAATGAGCAGTTCTTC,CASSPGTSGGYNEQFF
once,TRBD2,TRBJ2-7,TRBV24-1,TGTGCCACCAGTGAGCCTACTAGCGGGGTTCACTACTCCTACGAGCAGTACTTC,CATSEPTSGVHYSYEQYF
.,TRBD1,TRBJ2-1,TRBV19,TGTGCCAGTAGTACAGGGGGCTGGGATGAGCAGTTCTTC,CASSTGGWDEQFF
.,.,TRBJ1-5,TRBV9,TGTGCCAGCAGCGTCCCCCCCGGGCCCCAGCATTTT,CASSVPPGPQHF
.,TRBD1,TRBJ1-5,TRBV6-5,TGTGCCAGCAGTTTCCTCGGGACAGAGAATCAGCCCCAGCATTTT,CASSFLGTENQPQHF
once,.,TRBJ1-1,TRBV7-2,TGTGCCAGCAGCCAGGGCAGATTGAACACTGAAGCTTTCTTT,CASSQGRLNTEAFF
.,.,TRBJ1-1,TRBV9,TGTGCCAGCAGCGTAGTACAGGTCCTTGTCACTGAAGCTTTCTTT,CASSVVQVLVTEAFF
.,.,TRBJ2-1,TRBV9,TGTGCCAGCAGCCCCAGGGGGGGGCTCTACAATGAGCAGTTCTTC,CASSPRGGLYNEQFF
once,.,TRBJ2-2,TRBV7-3,TGTGCCAGCAGCCGGGAAGGGACTTCCAGCGGGGAGCTGTTTTTT,CASSREGTSSGELFF
once,TRBD1,TRBJ1-2,TRBV7-2,TGTGCCAGCAGCTTATACGGGACAGGGGTGGGCTACACCTTC,CASSLYGTGVGYTF
.,.,TRBJ1-4,TRBV18,TGTGCCAGCTCACCGGGAAGGGGATATGAAAAACTGTTTTTT,CASSPGRGYEKLFF
.,TRBD1,TRBJ1-4,TRBV7-6,TGTGCCAGCAGCTGGACGACAGGGGTTCAAGAAAAACTGTTTTTT,CASSWTTGVQEKLFF
.,.,TRBJ2-7,TRBV5-4,TGTGCCAGCAGCTTGGAATTGGGTTCCTACGAGCAGTACTTC,CASSLELGSYEQYF
.,TRBD1,TRBJ2-3,TRBV6-2/TRBV6-3,TGTGCCAGCAGTTCTTCCGGGACAGGAGTTCGTACGCAGTATTTT,CASSSSGTGVRTQYF
.,.,TRBJ2-1,TRBV7-2,TGTGCCAGCAGAAGTAGGACGGGGGCACGAGAGCAGTTCTTC,CASRSRTGAREQFF
.,TRBD1,TRBJ1-2,TRBV28,TGTGCCAGCAGTTTATGGAAAGACTTGGACAGGGGAATTCTTAACTATGGCTACACCTTC,CASSLWKDLDRGILNYGYTF
.,.,TRBJ1-4,TRBV6-2/TRBV6-3,TGTGCCAGCAGTTACGCGCCAGGCGATTTTGAAAAACTGTTTTTT,CASSYAPGDFEKLFF
.,TRBD1,TRBJ2-3,TRBV18,TGTGCCAGTGGACAGGGAAGCACAGATACGCAGTATTTT,CASGQGSTDTQYF
.,TRBD1,TRBJ2-6,TRBV6-4,TGTGCCAGCATAGAGGACAGGGAAGAGAGCTCTGGGGCCAACGTCCTGACTTTC,CASIEDREESSGANVLTF
.,TRBD1,TRBJ2-1,TRBV27,TGTGCCAGCAGTTTATTCGGGACAGGGGGCAAAAGGGAGCAGTTCTTC,CASSLFGTGGKREQFF
.,TRBD2,TRBJ2-1,TRBV4-3,TGCGCCAGCAGCCAAGACGGGGCGGGGGGGCCCAATGAGCAGTTCTTC,CASSQDGAGGPNEQFF